This T cell receptor (beta chain) was sequenced for a study of OX40 agonist ivuxolimab in advanced cancers. This CDR3 is built from 15 residues. CDR1 and CDR2 from the germline V gene are MNHEY and SVGAGI. V was clipped by 6 bases and J by 4 bases; unmatched bases: 5. Only in-frame clones appear in the TCRdb table, and some are missing; sequencing was by immunoSEQ multiplex PCR. Of fewer than 90,000 clones listed, approximately 89% are singletons. Systemic immunosuppression or a history of autoimmune disease excluded patients. Source: CD4+ or CD8+ T cells sorted from blood, taken in a trial of the OX40 agonist ivuxolimab. This TCR came from an adult with an advanced solid tumor such as melanoma, head and neck, liver or kidney cancer. V gene TRBV6-5 combines with J gene TRBJ2-1, with TRBD2 identical over 11 bases. The CDR3: CASRETSGVYNEQFF. The CDR3 nucleotides read TGTGCCAGCAGGGAGACTAGCGGGGTATACAATGAGCAGTTCTTC.